Listed here is a single T cell receptor (beta chain). These data belong to a study of blood T cell repertoires in COVID-19. Looking at the study overall: Sources were T cells, B-cell-depleted T cells, or PBMCs; the material itself was cDNA or gDNA.

Sequenced by immunoSEQ multiplex PCR; TCRdb stores in-frame clones only, minus some. The table has under 200,000 clones, roughly 78% seen once. The CDR3 consists of 16 residues. V was clipped by 1 base and J by 2 bases; unmatched bases: 5. Germline V gene data show CDR1 as KGHSH and CDR2 as LQKENI. The sample was PBMCs or T cells enriched from blood (not recorded which). V is TRBV18 and J is TRBJ2-5; TRBD2 aligns across 9 bases. The clonotype was recovered from a woman in her seventies in a cohort exposed to, infected with or recovered from COVID-19 (not recorded which). The CDR3 protein is CASSPRPAGGQETQYF. The CDR3 DNA reads as TGTGCCAGCTCACCACGCCCCGCGGGAGGGCAAGAGACCCAGTACTTC.